The 29 T cell receptor beta chains below all came from one sample that was sequenced in a study of blood T cells in healthy people across ages. Using a J-beta primer mix together with a sample-barcoded 5' primer, a second PCR was run for about 6 to 11 cycles. Via MiXCR, TCRdb re-called the 5' RACE reads, giving one row per CDR3 protein. The repertoire includes about 2 million distinct CDR3 sequences, around 50% of them detected once, and more than 2% sits in the top ten. Specimen: blood. The receptors here all came from a woman aged 40 to 55 in good health.

The chain carries TRBV20-1 and TRBJ1-1; D is perhaps TRBD1 (6 bases). The CDR3 loop spans 13 amino acids. Trimming pared 4 bases from V and 5 bases from J, leaving 14 bases between. Germline V CDR1 and CDR2: DFQATT, SNEGSKA (reference sequence). The CDR3 loop reads CSAMRGARTEAFF. CDR3 nucleotide sequence: TGCAGTGCTATGCGGGGGGCGAGGACTGAAGCTTTCTTT.

The V and J genes are TRBV6-6 and TRBJ2-7; D is unresolved. The J call could be wrong; TRBJ2-5 is a better fit for the DNA end. Germline V gives CDR1 MNHNY, CDR2 SVGAGI (reference sequence). This CDR3 region has 13 residues. Here the CDR3 reads CASLTYLGETQYF. For the CDR3, the DNA is TGTGCCAGCCTAACCTACCTGGGGGAGACCCAGTACTTC.

As for this clonotype: Sequence at one end of the junction differs from germline and may be a read error. The rearrangement joins TRBV28 to TRBJ2-3; 12 bases fit TRBD2. The germline CDR1 and CDR2 sequences are MDHEN and SYDVKM. The CDR3 has 19 residues. The CDR3: CASSLALAGGPSSTDPQYF. The CDR3 nucleotides are TGTGCCAGCAGTTTAGCGCTAGCGGGGGGGCCGTCAAGCACAGATCCGCAGTATTTT.

The chain uses TRBV28 and TRBJ2-5; 11 positions agree with TRBD1. Germline CDR1 is MDHEN and CDR2 is SYDVKM. This CDR3 has 15 residues. J was trimmed by 4 bases and V by 6 bases; bases with no gene match: 7. Here the CDR3 DNA reads TGTGCCAGCAGACGGGGACAGGGGGGTGGAGAGACCCAGTACTTC. Its translation: CASRRGQGGGETQYF.

The chain has TRBV7-2 and TRBJ1-6; D ambiguous. Trimming cost V 5 bases and J 6 bases, with 14 bases left between them. CDR3 size: 15 residues. Germline V gene data show CDR1 as SGHTA and CDR2 as FQGNSA. The CDR3 DNA reads TGTGCCAGCAGCAGCGGTGGCAGGACTAATTCACCCCTCCACTTT. It encodes CASSSGGRTNSPLHF.

The chain joins TRBV24-1 to TRBJ2-3; TRBD2 matches at 9 bases. CDR1 is KGHDR and CDR2 is SFDVKD in the germline V gene. The trim removed 3 bases at V and 2 bases at J, leaving 5 bases unmatched. The length of the CDR3 is 16 residues. CDR3 in DNA: TGTGCCACCAGTGATCCAGTAGCGGGGGTCACAGATACGCAGTATTTT. It codes for CATSDPVAGVTDTQYF.

A remark on this clonotype: The junction shows a germline mismatch at one end, possibly a read error. CDR3 sequence (DNA): TGCAGTGCCAGAGTAAGGACAGGGTGGCCTGACGAGCAGTACTTC. Residues: CSARVRTGWPDEQYF. The chain combines TRBV20-1 with TRBJ2-5; 8 bases agree with TRBD1. Judging by the DNA end, TRBJ2-7 fits better; the J call may be wrong. CDR1 is DFQATT and CDR2 is SNEGSKA in the germline V gene (reference sequence). The CDR3 contains 15 residues.

This clonotype has just a few counts. V usage is TRBV12-3 or TRBV12-4 and J usage is TRBJ2-3, with 7 nucleotides matching TRBD2. This CDR3 region has 17 residues. The V and J ends lost 3 bases and 3 bases, in that order; junction bases with no gene match: 12. In DNA form, the CDR3 reads TGTGCCAGCAGTTTCGTCCTAGGCGGGGGTGTTACAGATACGCAGTATTTT. This gives the protein CASSFVLGGGVTDTQYF.

This clonotype showed up just a few times. CDR3: CASKMSDRGPYNEQFF. CDR3 sequence (DNA): TGCGCCAGCAAGATGAGCGATAGGGGACCCTACAATGAGCAGTTCTTC. The chain joins TRBV10-2 to TRBJ2-1; D tentatively fits TRBD1 or TRBD2 (5 bases each). Germline V gene data show CDR1 as WSHSY and CDR2 as SAAADI. Trimming removed 7 bases from V and 2 bases from J, with 18 bases in between. CDR3 length: 16 amino acids.

This clonotype was recorded only once. V usage is TRBV6-2 or TRBV6-3 and J usage is TRBJ1-2; D unresolved. The CDR3 runs 11 residues. V lost 8 bases and J lost 4, with 8 bases in between. From germline, CDR1 is MNHEY and CDR2 SVGEGT. In nucleotides, the CDR3 is TGTGCCAGCGGAGATGGCTATGGCTACACCTTC. Translated: CASGDGYGYTF.

The chain's CDR3 is CASSLTGGAGGGYTF. The CDR3 bases are TGTGCCAGCAGCTTGACAGGGGGCGCGGGAGGTGGCTACACCTTC. J is TRBJ1-2 and V is TRBV7-3; 10 nucleotides align to TRBD1. The germline V gene has CDR1 SGHTA and CDR2 FQGTGA. Trimming at V came to 3 bases and at J to 7 bases, leaving 8 bases not matched to a gene. The CDR3 contains 15 residues.

The rearrangement links TRBV2 to TRBJ2-4; 9 bases are shared with TRBD2. Near its end, the DNA agrees better with TRBJ2-7, so the J call may be wrong. There are 15 residues in the CDR3. Per germline, CDR1 SNHLY and CDR2 FYNNEI. The CDR3 reads CASRVASGASYEQYF. Written as DNA, the CDR3 is TGTGCCAGCAGGGTTGCTAGCGGGGCGTCCTACGAGCAGTACTTC.

This clonotype was found a few times. The chain links TRBV7-2 to TRBJ2-3, with 9 bases identical to TRBD1. V lost 3 bases, J lost 4 bases, and 5 bases stayed unmatched. CDR3 length: 15 residues. CDR1 is SGHTA and CDR2 is FQGNSA in the germline V gene. The CDR3 sequence: CASSLGQGWADTQYF. The CDR3, as DNA: TGTGCCAGCAGCTTGGGACAGGGATGGGCAGATACGCAGTATTTT.

The J gene is TRBJ2-6, the V gene TRBV7-2; 7 bases fit TRBD1. Germline CDR1 SGHTA, CDR2 FQGNSA. The CDR3 extends over 17 amino acids. V shed 4 bases and J 2 bases; nucleotides not matched to a gene: 8. The CDR3 loop reads CASSSRGQDTGANVLTF. The DNA for the CDR3 is TGTGCCAGCAGCTCCCGAGGACAGGACACTGGGGCCAACGTCCTGACTTTC.

The CDR3 region is CASSVGGGASNEQYF. As DNA, the CDR3 is TGTGCCAGCAGCGTAGGCGGGGGGGCATCTAATGAGCAGTACTTC. The chain employs TRBV7-3 and TRBJ2-5; 9 positions match TRBD2. Germline CDR1 and CDR2: SGHTA and FQGTGA. J was trimmed by 11 bases and V by 5 bases; bases with no gene match: 15. This CDR3 region has 15 residues.

This clonotype has a handful of counts. This chain connects TRBV7-2 to TRBJ2-3, with D possibly matching TRBD1 (5 bases). The CDR3 covers 18 residues. CDR1 is SGHTA and CDR2 is FQGNSA in the germline V gene. Trimming removed 0 bases from V and 0 bases from J, with 16 bases in between. The CDR3 DNA sequence: TGTGCCAGCAGCTTAGCTAGGGGATCCGACCTTAGCACAGATACGCAGTATTTT. This sequence encodes CASSLARGSDLSTDTQYF.

This clonotype has a count of ten or more. This chain uses TRBV7-2 with TRBJ2-7; a weak D match, TRBD2 (6 bases). The CDR3 loop spans 15 amino acids. V dropped 0 bases and J dropped 2 bases, with 11 bases sitting between them. Per the germline V gene, CDR1 is SGHTA and CDR2 is FQGNSA. The CDR3 coding sequence is TGTGCCAGCAGCTTAGCTCAGGAGGGCACCTACGAGCAGTACTTC. Amino acids: CASSLAQEGTYEQYF.

V gene TRBV14 combines with J gene TRBJ1-3; no reliable D call. This CDR3 region has 14 residues. The V gene lost 7 bases and the J gene lost 1 base, with 11 bases spanning the gap. CDR1 and CDR2 from the germline V gene are SGHDN and FVKESK. As DNA, the CDR3 is TGTGCCAGCACCAAATCGGGATCTGGAAACACCATATATTTT. Protein product: CASTKSGSGNTIYF.

The rearrangement joins TRBV20-1 to TRBJ2-1; the match to TRBD2 covers 14 bases. The germline CDR1 and CDR2 sequences are DFQATT and SNEGSKA (reference sequence). Trimming took 5 bases from V and 11 from J; bases not matched to a gene: 11. The length of the CDR3 is 15 residues. CDR3 in amino acids: CSASGGLAGATKQFF. The CDR3 DNA is TGCAGTGCTTCAGGGGGACTAGCGGGGGCCACAAAGCAGTTCTTC.

V gene TRBV12-3 or TRBV12-4 combines with J gene TRBJ1-1; no firm D call. Trimming stripped 4 bases from V and 0 bases from J, with 12 bases between. The CDR3 covers 15 residues. In DNA form, the CDR3 reads TGTGCCAGCAGTTCGTCAAGTCGTATGAACACTGAAGCTTTCTTT. This codes for CASSSSSRMNTEAFF.

The CDR3 sequence: CASSFGTSDQPQHF. In DNA, the CDR3 is TGTGCCAGCAGCTTTGGGACATCGGACCAGCCCCAGCATTTT. The genes are TRBV5-6 and TRBJ1-5; TRBD1 might be the D (6 bases). The CDR3 is 14 amino acids. V lost 2 bases, J lost 7 bases, and 13 bases lay in between. CDR1 is SGHDT, CDR2 YYEEEE, per germline.

This chain uses TRBV10-3 with TRBJ1-5; no clear D gene. Deletions cut 6 bases from V and 3 bases from J, with 6 bases between. This CDR3 region has 12 residues. CDR1 and CDR2 (germline): ENHRY, SYGVKD. The CDR3 DNA reads TGTGCCATCAGAGAGCACAATCAGCCCCAGCATTTT. It codes for CAIREHNQPQHF.

J is TRBJ2-7 and V is TRBV7-2, with D possibly being TRBD1 (6 bases). The CDR3 runs to 14 residues. Germline lookup yields CDR1 SGHTA and CDR2 FQGNSA. Trimming pared 3 bases from V and 3 bases from J, leaving 12 bases between. As DNA, the CDR3 is TGTGCCAGCAGCTTCGACAGGCTCAACTACGAGCAGTACTTC. This codes for CASSFDRLNYEQYF.

The V gene is TRBV7-8, the J gene TRBJ1-2; D is possibly TRBD1 (6 bases). V dropped 3 bases and J dropped 1 base, with 12 bases sitting between them. This CDR3 contains 15 residues. Germline V gene sequence: CDR1 SGHVS, CDR2 FQNEAQ. The CDR3 DNA is TGTGCCAGCAGCTTTACCAGGGGAGATAACTATGGCTACACCTTC. Its protein is CASSFTRGDNYGYTF.

The gene calls are TRBV12-3 or TRBV12-4 and TRBJ1-2; TRBD1 is a possible D gene (6 bases). V lost 4 bases to trimming and J lost 4 bases, with 22 bases between them. This CDR3 region has 17 residues. CDR3: CASSSLGAGQRIYGYTF. The CDR3 nucleotides read TGTGCCAGCAGTTCATTGGGGGCAGGACAGAGAATCTATGGCTACACCTTC.

This chain uses TRBV7-2 with TRBJ2-7, with a tentative D call TRBD2 (5 bases). Germline loops: CDR1 SGHTA, CDR2 FQGNSA. The length of the CDR3 is 14 residues. V lost 2 bases, J lost 7 bases, and 15 bases lay in between. CDR3 DNA: TGTGCCAGCAGCTTAAACCCCGGGATCAATGAGCAGTACTTC. This codes for CASSLNPGINEQYF. Using reference TRBV7-2 and TRBJ2-7 for the parts outside the CDR3, the full variable domain is GAGVSQSPSNKVTEKGKDVELRCDPISGHTALYWYRQSLGQGLEFLIYFQGNSAPDKSGLPSDRFSAERTGGSVSTLTIQRTQQEDSAVYLCASSLNPGINEQYFGPGTRLTVT.

This clonotype was seen more than once but under ten times. The chain recombines TRBV5-1 with TRBJ2-5; TRBD2 agrees at 12 bases. The CDR3 spans 14 residues. The ends lost 7 bases at V and 5 bases at J; junction bases unmatched: 6. Germline loops: CDR1 SGHRS, CDR2 YFSETQ. For the CDR3, the DNA is TGCGCCAGCTCTAGCGGGGGGGCCGTCGAGACCCAGTACTTC. Translating it yields CASSSGGAVETQYF.

This chain uses TRBV15 with TRBJ2-5, with TRBD2 as a possible D gene (5 bases). The V and J ends lost 0 bases and 5 bases respectively, with 13 bases between them. This CDR3 spans 15 amino acids. CDR1 LNHNV and CDR2 YYDKDF come from the germline V gene (reference sequence). Here the CDR3 reads CATSRDPSSEETQYF. DNA of the CDR3: TGTGCCACCAGCAGAGATCCGAGTAGCGAGGAGACCCAGTACTTC.

The chain employs TRBV5-1 and TRBJ2-1, with 9 nucleotides matching TRBD2. The ends lost 0 bases at V and 2 bases at J; junction bases unmatched: 9. The CDR3 runs to 18 residues. CDR1 and CDR2 (germline): SGHRS, YFSETQ. Here the CDR3 reads CASSLVGSGGPTYNEQFF. As DNA, the CDR3 is TGCGCCAGCAGCTTGGTGGGTAGCGGGGGCCCCACCTACAATGAGCAGTTCTTC. Together with reference TRBV5-1 and TRBJ2-1, the CDR3 gives the full variable domain: KAGVTQTPRYLIKTRGQQVTLSCSPISGHRSVSWYQQTPGQGLQFLFEYFSETQRNKGNFPGRFSGRQFSNSRSEMNVSTLELGDSALYLCASSLVGSGGPTYNEQFFGPGTRLTVL.